The entry that follows covers one TCR beta chain sequence. The entry originates in a study of Ad26.COV2.S vaccination and SARS-CoV-2 variants. This CDR3 spans 18 amino acids. CDR1 and CDR2 (germline): LNHDA, SQIVND (reference sequence). V lost 5 bases to trimming and J lost 0 bases, with 20 bases between them. As for treatment: roughly 20 received Ad26.COV2.S at low or high dose, single or two shots; 5 received placebo; per-sample allocation not given. Material that was analyzed had been drawn on day 63 after the first vaccine or placebo injection. The study used a vaccine consisting of an Ad26 vector that expressed Wuhan-strain SARS-CoV-2 spike. Method: immunoSEQ multiplex PCR; TCRdb's copy keeps in-frame clones and lacks some. Here the sample spans 300,000 to 400,000 clones, around 88% being singletons.

V gene TRBV19 combines with J gene TRBJ1-3; the D gene is possibly TRBD1 (6 bases). The receptor was isolated from a person aged 18 to 65 who received the Ad26.COV2.S COVID-19 vaccine or a placebo. The material sequenced was peripheral blood, taken in a trial of Ad26.COV2.S vaccine versus placebo. The CDR3 spells CASSPRGQPTHSGNTIYF. Written as DNA, the CDR3 is TGTGCCAGTAGTCCAAGAGGACAGCCAACTCACTCTGGAAACACCATATATTTT.